The clone carrying this TCR beta chain was seen only a few times. The target antigen is unknown. Arm-PCR of CDR3 regions and iRepertoire HTBI primers were the basis on which TCR beta libraries were built. A single record per CDR3 protein comes from TCRdb applying MiXCR to the multiplex PCR reads. The sample contains 450,000 to 600,000 distinct CDR3 sequences, around 15% of which appear only once. These data come from a study of regulatory T cells in long-lasting Graves disease. The study's findings and limits: When disease was persistent, TRBV28, TRBJ1-2 and TRBJ2-5 were the favored segments.

Time point indicated: newly diagnosed GD, antithyroid drugs for less than 3 months. TCR sequences were obtained from RNA taken from PBMCs. J lost 5 bases, V lost 4 bases, and 9 bases had no gene match. Germline V gene data show CDR1 as SEHNR and CDR2 as FQNEAQ (reference sequence). This CDR3 has 16 residues. This same sample was also taken into another study, of T cells in Graves' hyperthyroidism and ophthalmopathy. That source reports: Diagnoses rested on clinical symptoms, serum thyroxine and TRAb, thyroid ultrasound and orbital computed tomography.

Specimen: peripheral blood mononuclear cells (PBMCs), collected at new diagnosis, from a patient treated with antithyroid drugs. This sequence was found in a man in his forties with Graves disease. J is TRBJ2-3 and V is TRBV7-9; 10 bases match TRBD2. The CDR3 DNA reads as TGTGCCAGCAGCTCTAGCGGGAGCCTCGAGGGAGATACGCAGTATTTT. It codes for CASSSSGSLEGDTQYF.